The rows below give T cell receptor beta chains drawn from one sample of a study of tumor-infiltrating lymphocytes in oesophageal squamous cell carcinoma. MiXCR, run by TCRdb on the PCR reads, gives a single entry per CDR3 protein. The sample carries some 15,000 distinct CDR3 sequences, 44% recorded once. The source material was blood. These receptors were taken from a female donor with esophageal squamous cell carcinoma. Both conserved end residues are part of each CDR3. Each record gives: D gene, J gene, V gene, clone size, CDR3 protein, CDR3 DNA. A D gene is named only where the DNA matches it firmly. Clone sizes are given selectively: once, few, many, or a class where the clone is expanded.

>TRBD1|TRBJ2-5|TRBV6-5|-
CASSQGQGGETQYF
TGTGCCAGCAGTCAAGGACAGGGCGGAGAGACCCAGTACTTC
>-|TRBJ2-7|TRBV10-3|-
CAISDPGRSSYEQYF
TGTGCCATCAGTGACCCCGGACGGTCCTCCTACGAGCAGTACTTC
>-|TRBJ2-1|TRBV7-3|medium-sized
CASSLGNEQFF
TGTGCCAGCAGTCTCGGCAATGAGCAGTTCTTC
>TRBD1|TRBJ2-7|TRBV7-3|-
CASSSDRGRTGELYF
TGTGCCAGCAGCTCCGACAGGGGACGGACCGGGGAGCTGTACTTC
>-|TRBJ1-2|TRBV7-6|-
CASSLKGNYGYTF
TGTGCCAGCAGCTTAAAGGGAAACTATGGCTACACCTTC
>TRBD2|TRBJ2-2|TRBV20-1|-
CSTLTSGSVGELFF
TGCAGTACTCTGACTAGCGGGAGTGTCGGGGAGCTGTTTTTT
>TRBD2|TRBJ2-5|TRBV6-1|medium-sized
CASRGGGETQYF
TGTGCCAGCCGCGGGGGAGGCGAGACCCAGTACTTC
>-|TRBJ1-1|TRBV7-9|medium-sized
CASSEISGTEAFF
TGTGCCAGCAGTGAGATCAGTGGCACTGAAGCTTTCTTT
>TRBD2|TRBJ2-7|TRBV7-4|-
CASSSTSGSSYEQYF
TGTGCCAGCAGCTCCACTAGCGGGAGCTCCTACGAGCAGTACTTC
>TRBD1|TRBJ2-5|TRBV24-1|few
CATSETGTVETQYF
TGTGCCACCAGTGAGACCGGGACAGTAGAGACCCAGTACTTC
>TRBD1|TRBJ2-7|TRBV29-1|-
CSVGRQGTDEQYF
TGCAGCGTTGGAAGACAGGGGACCGACGAGCAGTACTTC
>-|TRBJ2-7|TRBV7-2|many
CASSSPLGRVRYEQYF
TGTGCCAGCAGCTCCCCCCTAGGGCGGGTCCGGTACGAGCAGTACTTC
>TRBD1|TRBJ2-7|TRBV7-2|-
CASSFLVSGQGYEQYF
TGTGCCAGCAGCTTTTTGGTCTCAGGACAGGGCTACGAGCAGTACTTC
>TRBD1|TRBJ1-4|TRBV5-1|many
CASQPGQGANEKLFF
TGCGCCAGCCAGCCCGGACAGGGTGCTAATGAAAAACTGTTTTTT
>TRBD1|TRBJ1-1|TRBV19|-
CASNQGGLNTEAFF
TGTGCCAGTAATCAGGGGGGTTTGAACACTGAAGCTTTCTTT
>TRBD1|TRBJ2-1|TRBV7-2|-
CASSSNRGLGNEQFF
TGTGCCAGCAGCTCAAACAGGGGGCTGGGCAATGAGCAGTTCTTC
>TRBD1|TRBJ2-5|TRBV5-1|many
CASSWETGVQTQYF
TGCGCCAGCAGCTGGGAAACAGGGGTACAGACCCAGTACTTC
>-|TRBJ2-7|TRBV7-2|-
CASSLGPHSYEQYF
TGTGCCAGCAGCTTAGGACCGCACTCCTACGAGCAGTACTTC
>-|TRBJ1-1|TRBV20-1|-
CSAGKTGIIEAFF
TGCAGTGCTGGGAAGACAGGAATTATTGAAGCTTTCTTT
>-|TRBJ1-5|TRBV7-8|medium-sized
CASSHRGKNQPQHF
TGTGCCAGCAGCCACCGAGGGAAAAATCAGCCCCAGCATTTT
>TRBD2|TRBJ2-3|TRBV7-4|-
CASSLIFSGGAPDTQYF
TGTGCCAGCAGCCTTATCTTTAGCGGGGGGGCCCCAGATACGCAGTATTTT
>TRBD1|TRBJ2-2|TRBV30|-
CAWSRDSANTGELFF
TGTGCCTGGAGCCGGGACAGCGCGAACACCGGGGAGCTGTTTTTT
>TRBD1|TRBJ2-7|TRBV5-6|many
CASSLPGQTSYEQYF
TGTGCCAGCAGCCTTCCGGGACAGACCAGTTACGAGCAGTACTTC
>-|TRBJ1-2|TRBV10-3|many
CAIRSGDAIGYTF
TGTGCCATCCGGAGCGGTGATGCTATAGGCTACACCTTC
>TRBD1|TRBJ2-5|TRBV6-1|many
CASSSVPGTGETQYF
TGTGCCAGCAGTTCTGTTCCCGGGACAGGAGAGACCCAGTACTTC
>-|TRBJ2-1|TRBV12-3/TRBV12-4|medium-sized
CASSFLAGAFRGTYNEQFF
TGTGCCAGCAGTTTTCTCGCGGGGGCCTTCAGAGGGACCTACAATGAGCAGTTCTTC
>-|TRBJ2-5|TRBV3-1|few
CASSQDLAEATQYF
TGTGCCAGCAGCCAAGATCTAGCTGAAGCGACCCAGTACTTC
>TRBD1|TRBJ2-1|TRBV7-2|-
CASSLAATGTNNEQFF
TGTGCCAGCAGCTTAGCGGCGACAGGGACAAACAATGAGCAGTTCTTC
>-|TRBJ2-7|TRBV6-1|-
CASSTYQGYEQYF
TGTGCCAGCAGTACCTACCAGGGCTACGAGCAGTACTTC
>-|TRBJ2-5|TRBV7-9|-
CASSYRDYQETQYF
TGTGCCAGCAGTTACCGGGACTACCAAGAGACCCAGTACTTC
>-|TRBJ2-1|TRBV7-6|-
CASSYEQFF
TGTGCCAGCAGCTATGAGCAGTTCTTC
>-|TRBJ2-7|TRBV28|many
CASTRGGRVYEQYF
TGTGCCAGCACCAGGGGCGGGAGAGTCTACGAGCAGTACTTC
>-|TRBJ1-1|TRBV4-1|-
CASSQESLNTEAFF
TGCGCCAGCAGCCAAGAATCACTCAACACTGAAGCTTTCTTT
>TRBD2|TRBJ2-1|TRBV7-2|large
CASSLPRVVGGNEQFF
TGTGCCAGCAGCTTACCGCGAGTGGTGGGGGGGAATGAGCAGTTCTTC
>TRBD2|TRBJ2-1|TRBV20-1|-
CSAERSGSYNEQFF
TGCAGTGCTGAGCGTAGCGGGAGCTACAATGAGCAGTTCTTC